Presented here are 9 T cell receptor beta chains from one specimen sequenced in a study of blood T cell repertoires in COVID-19. TCRdb's table, derived via immunoSEQ multiplex PCR, lists solely in-frame clones and lacks some. The sample has roughly 320,000 clones, roughly 90% seen once. The source material was PBMCs or T cells enriched from blood (not recorded which). Receptor source: a woman younger than 45 who had been exposed to COVID-19.

The chain uses TRBV3-1 (or the pseudogene TRBV3-2) and TRBJ2-5; D gene uncertain. V was trimmed by 2 bases and J by 4 bases, leaving 8 bases between them. CDR3 length equals 13 residues. The germline V gene encodes CDR1 LGHDT and CDR2 YNNKEL (reference sequence). The CDR3 reads CASSQNPGETQYF. The CDR3 DNA reads TGTGCCAGCAGCCAAAACCCGGGAGAGACCCAGTACTTC.

The chain employs TRBV18 and TRBJ1-1, with D perhaps matching TRBD1 (6 bases). The CDR3 totals 14 residues. With 8 bases removed from V and 1 base from J, the gap between germline ends came to 14 bases. Germline CDR1 and CDR2: KGHSH and LQKENI. Here the CDR3 reads CASPRRGANTEAFF. DNA of the CDR3: TGTGCCAGCCCCCGGCGGGGGGCGAACACTGAAGCTTTCTTT. Full variable domain (remainder filled in from reference TRBV18 and TRBJ1-1): NAGVMQNPRHLVRRRGQEARLRCSPMKGHSHVYWYRQLPEEGLKFMVYLQKENIIDESGMPKERFSAEFPKEGPSILRIQQVVRGDSAAYFCASPRRGANTEAFFGQGTRLTVV.

About this clone: Additional DNA sequences in this sample encode the identical CDR3. V and J are TRBV29-1 and TRBJ2-3; D is ambiguous. V was trimmed by 4 bases and J by 3 bases, leaving 8 bases between them. This CDR3 has 12 amino acids. The germline V gene has CDR1 SQVTM and CDR2 ANQGSEA. CDR3: CSVGAATDTQYF. CDR3 DNA sequence: TGCAGCGTTGGGGCCGCGACAGATACGCAGTATTTT.

The chain uses TRBV6-1 and TRBJ1-3, with D hard to call. Trimming removed 3 bases from V and 0 bases from J, with 9 bases in between. CDR1 is MNHNS and CDR2 is SASEGT in the germline V gene. CDR3 length: 15 residues. The CDR3 spells CASSEVAVSGNTIYF. As DNA, the CDR3 is TGTGCCAGCAGTGAGGTCGCAGTCTCTGGAAACACCATATATTTT.

The V gene is TRBV19, the J gene TRBJ1-4, with 7 bases matching TRBD1. The J segment lost 0 bases and the V segment lost 5 bases, leaving 6 bases of the junction unmatched. The length of the CDR3 is 16 residues. CDR1 is LNHDA, CDR2 SQIVND, per germline (reference sequence). In DNA, the CDR3 is TGTGCCAGTAGTCCAGGACAGGTTCCAACTAATGAAAAACTGTTTTTT. It is translated as CASSPGQVPTNEKLFF.

The chain has TRBV5-1 and TRBJ1-3; 12 nucleotides line up with TRBD1. J lost 0 bases, V lost 3 bases, and 10 bases had no gene match. The CDR3 has 19 amino acids. CDR1 is SGHRS, CDR2 YFSETQ, per germline. This CDR3 is CASSSGTGGPLGSGNTIYF. In DNA form, the CDR3 reads TGCGCCAGCAGCTCCGGGACAGGGGGCCCCCTGGGCTCTGGAAACACCATATATTTT.

The genes are TRBV7-2 and TRBJ1-4; D not resolved. Trimming stripped 1 base from V and 4 bases from J, with 10 bases between. Looked up from germline, CDR1 is SGHTA and CDR2 is FQGNSA. The CDR3 length is 15 residues. For the CDR3, the DNA is TGTGCCAGCAGCTTAGTGGCAGGCCGTAATGAAAAACTGTTTTTT. Translated: CASSLVAGRNEKLFF.

This chain links TRBV19 with TRBJ2-7; 8 bases fit TRBD1. This CDR3 has 14 residues. V lost 5 bases, J lost 3 bases, and 6 bases stayed unmatched. Germline assignment: CDR1 LNHDA and CDR2 SQIVND (reference sequence). CDR3 DNA: TGTGCCAGTAGTCCAGGGGGCGCAGGCTACGAGCAGTACTTC. It yields the protein CASSPGGAGYEQYF.

The chain carries TRBV7-7 and TRBJ2-2; the D gene is possibly TRBD2 (7 bases). CDR3 length: 15 amino acids. Germline V CDR1 and CDR2: SSHAT, FNYEAQ (reference sequence). V was pared by 5 bases and J by 4 bases, with 14 bases between. The CDR3 is CASSLAGAVTGELFF. The CDR3 DNA is TGTGCCAGCAGCCTGGCGGGGGCCGTCACCGGGGAGCTGTTTTTT.